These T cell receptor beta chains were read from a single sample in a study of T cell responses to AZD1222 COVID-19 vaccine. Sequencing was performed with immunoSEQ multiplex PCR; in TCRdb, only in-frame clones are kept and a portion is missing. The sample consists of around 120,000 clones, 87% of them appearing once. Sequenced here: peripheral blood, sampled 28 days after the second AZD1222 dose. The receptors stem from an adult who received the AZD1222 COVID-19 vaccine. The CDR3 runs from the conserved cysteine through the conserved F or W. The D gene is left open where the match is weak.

cdr3_nt: TGTGCCAGCAGTTACACTAGCGGGACTAGCACAGATACGCAGTATTTT; cdr3_aa: CASSYTSGTSTDTQYF; j_call: TRBJ2-3; d_call: TRBD2; v_call: TRBV6-2/TRBV6-3
cdr3_nt: TGTGCCAGCAGTCTCGGAACTAGCGGGATCTCTGGGGCCAACGTCCTGACTTTC; cdr3_aa: CASSLGTSGISGANVLTF; j_call: TRBJ2-6; d_call: TRBD2; v_call: TRBV6-6
cdr3_nt: TGTGCCACCAGCAGAGATCGAGTTGCGGGAGTAGATACGCAGTATTTT; cdr3_aa: CATSRDRVAGVDTQYF; j_call: TRBJ2-3; d_call: TRBD2; v_call: TRBV15
cdr3_nt: TGTGCCAGCAGTGGGGCGAGGCAGGACCATCAGCCCCAGCATTTT; cdr3_aa: CASSGARQDHQPQHF; j_call: TRBJ1-5; d_call: -; v_call: TRBV25-1
cdr3_nt: TGTGCCAGCAGCCAAGCGGTGAAAACCCCTAACTATGGCTACACCTTC; cdr3_aa: CASSQAVKTPNYGYTF; j_call: TRBJ1-2; d_call: -; v_call: TRBV3-1/TRBV3-2
cdr3_nt: TGTGCCAGCAGCCGACTAGTGGGGTACGAGCAGTACTTC; cdr3_aa: CASSRLVGYEQYF; j_call: TRBJ2-7; d_call: -; v_call: TRBV5-4
cdr3_nt: TGTGCCAGCAGTTTTTATAATTCACCCCTCCACTTT; cdr3_aa: CASSFYNSPLHF; j_call: TRBJ1-6; d_call: -; v_call: TRBV12-3/TRBV12-4
cdr3_nt: TGTGCCAGCTCACCAAGATGGGATAAAGCGGGAGGGCCTCCTGAGCAGTTCTTC; cdr3_aa: CASSPRWDKAGGPPEQFF; j_call: TRBJ2-1; d_call: TRBD2; v_call: TRBV18
cdr3_nt: TGTGCCAGCAGCTTCGGGACCGGGAGTAGGGGAGAGACCCAGTACTTC; cdr3_aa: CASSFGTGSRGETQYF; j_call: TRBJ2-5; d_call: -; v_call: TRBV7-9
cdr3_nt: TGTGCCATCAGTGAGCAGGGTGAAGCTTTCTTT; cdr3_aa: CAISEQGEAFF; j_call: TRBJ1-1; d_call: -; v_call: TRBV10-3
cdr3_nt: TGTGCCAGCAGTTACTTACAGGGGGCTGTCGTACCCGGGGAGCTGTTTTTT; cdr3_aa: CASSYLQGAVVPGELFF; j_call: TRBJ2-2; d_call: TRBD1; v_call: TRBV6-2/TRBV6-3
cdr3_nt: TGTGCCTGGAGTGCAGGGCACGAAAAACTGTTTTTT; cdr3_aa: CAWSAGHEKLFF; j_call: TRBJ1-4; d_call: -; v_call: TRBV30
cdr3_nt: TGTGCCAGCAGCCCCCATACACAGGGAGGGATTAGCGGGAAGTCGGGCACCGGGGAGCTGTTTTTT; cdr3_aa: CASSPHTQGGISGKSGTGELFF; j_call: TRBJ2-2; d_call: TRBD2; v_call: TRBV9
cdr3_nt: TGTGCCAGCAGTATGGACAGGGACGAGCAGTACTTC; cdr3_aa: CASSMDRDEQYF; j_call: TRBJ2-7; d_call: TRBD1; v_call: TRBV27
cdr3_nt: TGCAGTGCTAGTGTACTAGTCGGAAACATTCAGTACTTC; cdr3_aa: CSASVLVGNIQYF; j_call: TRBJ2-4; d_call: -; v_call: TRBV20-1
cdr3_nt: TGTGCCAGTAAATTTAGCGGGGCTAGCACAGATACGCAGTATTTT; cdr3_aa: CASKFSGASTDTQYF; j_call: TRBJ2-3; d_call: TRBD2; v_call: TRBV19
cdr3_nt: TGTGCCAGCAGCTTGACGAACTATGGCTACACCTTC; cdr3_aa: CASSLTNYGYTF; j_call: TRBJ1-2; d_call: -; v_call: TRBV7-9
cdr3_nt: TGTGCCAGCAGCTTCGGACCAGATCAAGAGACCCAGTACTTC; cdr3_aa: CASSFGPDQETQYF; j_call: TRBJ2-5; d_call: -; v_call: TRBV7-6
cdr3_nt: TGCGCCAGCAGCCAAGTAGATATGGGATTTAACTATGGCTACACCTTC; cdr3_aa: CASSQVDMGFNYGYTF; j_call: TRBJ1-2; d_call: -; v_call: TRBV4-1
cdr3_nt: TGTGCCTGGAGTGGGGGACAGAACACTGAAGCTTTCTTT; cdr3_aa: CAWSGGQNTEAFF; j_call: TRBJ1-1; d_call: -; v_call: TRBV30
cdr3_nt: TGTGCCAGCTCACGAACGATACATCAAGCCGAGCCCCTAAGTAAATACGAGCAGTACTTC; cdr3_aa: CASSRTIHQAEPLSKYEQYF; j_call: TRBJ2-7; d_call: -; v_call: TRBV18